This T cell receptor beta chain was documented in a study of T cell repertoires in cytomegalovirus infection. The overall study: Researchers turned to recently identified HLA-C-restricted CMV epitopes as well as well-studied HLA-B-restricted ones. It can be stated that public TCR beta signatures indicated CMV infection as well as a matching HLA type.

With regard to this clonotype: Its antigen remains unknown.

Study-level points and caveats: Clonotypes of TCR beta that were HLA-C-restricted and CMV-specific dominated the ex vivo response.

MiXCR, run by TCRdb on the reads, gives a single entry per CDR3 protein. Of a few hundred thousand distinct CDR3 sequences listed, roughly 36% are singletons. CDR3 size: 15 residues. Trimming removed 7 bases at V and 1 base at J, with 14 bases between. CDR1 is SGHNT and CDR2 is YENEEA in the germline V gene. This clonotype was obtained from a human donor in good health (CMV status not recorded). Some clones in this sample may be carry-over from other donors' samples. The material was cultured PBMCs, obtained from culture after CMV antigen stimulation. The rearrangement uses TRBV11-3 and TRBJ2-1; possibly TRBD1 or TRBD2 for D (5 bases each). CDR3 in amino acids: CASTLEGSSYNEQFF. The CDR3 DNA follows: TGTGCCAGCACACTAGAGGGGTCGTCCTACAATGAGCAGTTCTTC. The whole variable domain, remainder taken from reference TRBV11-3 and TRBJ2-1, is EAGVVQSPRYKIIEKKQPVAFWCNPISGHNTLYWYLQNLGQGPELLIRYENEEAVDDSQLPKDRFSAERLKGVDSTLKIQPAELGDSAVYLCASTLEGSSYNEQFFGPGTRLTVL.